This is a list of T cell receptor beta chains from one sample in a study of blood T cell repertoires in COVID-19. TCRdb's table, derived via immunoSEQ multiplex PCR, lists solely in-frame clones and lacks some. The table lists tens of thousands of clones, about 85% of them singletons, with 12% in the top ten. Sequencing was performed on peripheral blood. The source of these receptors is a human donor in a cohort sampled during active COVID-19. Both conserved end residues are part of each CDR3. The D gene is left open where the match is weak. Where a row states a size, it is once, few, many or the class of an expanded clone; other rows omit it.

d_gene	abundance	v_gene	j_gene	CDR3aa	CDR3nt
.	.	TRBV5-4	TRBJ2-3	CASSPAGIYTDTQYF	TGTGCCAGCAGCCCCGCGGGTATTTACACAGATACGCAGTATTTT
.	.	TRBV9	TRBJ1-5	CASSVHKAPNQPQHF	TGTGCCAGCAGCGTACATAAAGCCCCTAATCAGCCCCAGCATTTT
TRBD1	.	TRBV5-5	TRBJ2-7	CASRPGQSFSYEQYF	TGTGCCAGCAGGCCGGGACAGTCATTCTCCTACGAGCAGTACTTC
.	once	TRBV6-2/TRBV6-3	TRBJ2-5	CASSYGLQETQYF	TGTGCCAGCAGTTACGGGCTACAAGAGACCCAGTACTTC
TRBD1	.	TRBV9	TRBJ1-2	CASSVWTGPNYGYTF	TGTGCCAGCAGCGTCTGGACAGGCCCCAACTATGGCTACACCTTC
.	.	TRBV9	TRBJ2-7	CASSGSQGLGEQYF	TGTGCCAGCAGCGGTTCACAGGGTTTAGGGGAGCAGTACTTC
TRBD2	.	TRBV28	TRBJ2-5	CASSLPQGSGSTETQYF	TGTGCCAGCAGTCTCCCCCAGGGTAGCGGGAGCACAGAGACCCAGTACTTC
TRBD2	.	TRBV27	TRBJ2-5	CASSSGLAGETQYF	TGTGCCAGCAGCTCCGGACTAGCGGGGGAGACCCAGTACTTC
.	.	TRBV25-1	TRBJ1-2	CASSDIGRDYGYTF	TGTGCCAGCAGTGATATCGGGAGGGACTATGGCTACACCTTC
.	once	TRBV10-3	TRBJ1-2	CAGGVSNYGYTF	TGTGCCGGGGGGGTTTCTAACTATGGCTACACCTTC
TRBD2	.	TRBV30	TRBJ2-1	CASDSPGLAVGEQFF	TGTGCCTCGGACTCTCCCGGACTAGCGGTAGGAGAGCAGTTCTTC
TRBD2	.	TRBV9	TRBJ2-1	CASSASGGAVSYNEQFF	TGTGCCAGCAGCGCTAGCGGGGGCGCCGTCTCCTACAATGAGCAGTTCTTC
.	.	TRBV11-3	TRBJ1-5	CASTGREASNQPQHF	TGTGCCAGCACCGGAAGGGAGGCGAGCAATCAGCCCCAGCATTTT
TRBD1	.	TRBV5-1	TRBJ1-2	CASSQTGEYGYTF	TGCGCCAGCAGCCAGACAGGGGAATATGGCTACACCTTC
.	once	TRBV5-4	TRBJ1-2	CASSLVGGGNYGYTF	TGTGCCAGCAGCTTGGTGGGCGGGGGTAACTATGGCTACACCTTC
TRBD2	.	TRBV7-2	TRBJ2-7	CASSPLALSYEQYF	TGTGCCAGCAGTCCACTAGCGCTCTCCTACGAGCAGTACTTC
TRBD1	.	TRBV29-1	TRBJ1-2	CSGFSGTGGVGPYGYTF	TGCAGCGGGTTCTCCGGGACAGGGGGCGTGGGGCCCTATGGCTACACCTTC
.	.	TRBV30	TRBJ1-2	CAWAGANYGYTF	TGTGCCTGGGCGGGAGCGAACTATGGCTACACCTTC
.	.	TRBV7-2	TRBJ2-5	CASSLVQQETQYF	TGTGCCAGCAGCTTAGTTCAGCAAGAGACCCAGTACTTC
.	.	TRBV6-5	TRBJ2-3	CASSYSRGLSTDTQYF	TGTGCCAGCAGTTACTCGCGGGGGCTGAGCACAGATACGCAGTATTTT
.	.	TRBV12-3/TRBV12-4	TRBJ1-2	CASSSSVYGYTF	TGTGCCAGCTCCTCTAGTGTCTATGGCTACACCTTC
.	few	TRBV19	TRBJ2-2	CASSGGAGTTHTGELFF	TGTGCCAGTAGTGGGGGGGCCGGGACTACCCACACCGGGGAGCTGTTTTTT
TRBD1	.	TRBV5-4	TRBJ2-2	CASSLTGTGKTGELFF	TGTGCCAGCAGCTTAACCGGGACAGGGAAGACCGGGGAGCTGTTTTTT
.	once	TRBV27	TRBJ1-2	CASSFTGGGGYTF	TGTGCCAGCAGTTTTACAGGCGGGGGTGGCTACACCTTC
TRBD2	.	TRBV7-9	TRBJ2-1	CASSQLLAGASYNEQFF	TGTGCCAGCAGCCAGTTACTAGCGGGGGCTTCCTACAATGAGCAGTTCTTC
.	once	TRBV6-1	TRBJ2-7	CASSEVFSGRGSYEQYF	TGTGCCAGCAGTGAAGTATTTTCGGGCAGGGGATCCTACGAGCAGTACTTC
.	.	TRBV14	TRBJ1-1	CASSPLAGTMNTEAFF	TGTGCCAGCAGCCCCCTCGCGGGGACCATGAACACTGAAGCTTTCTTT
TRBD1	few	TRBV28	TRBJ1-2	CAAETGANYGYTF	TGTGCCGCGGAGACAGGGGCCAACTATGGCTACACCTTC
TRBD1	.	TRBV14	TRBJ1-2	CASSNRGRSYGYTF	TGTGCCAGCAGCAACAGGGGGCGAAGCTATGGCTACACCTTC